The 27 T cell receptor beta chains below come from one sample, sequenced in a study of cytomegalovirus exposure and HLA in healthy donors. Libraries were prepared by immunoSEQ multiplex PCR; TCRdb keeps only in-frame clonotypes and omits some of them. The repertoire holds about 98,000 clones, with approximately 94% as singletons. The sample was PBMCs. The receptors here all came from a woman aged 18-35 years in good health and CMV-seronegative.

The V and J genes are TRBV4-1 and TRBJ2-5, with 12 bases that match TRBD2. The V gene's germline CDR1 is MGHRA and CDR2 YSYEKL. V trimming: 1 base; J trimming: 5 bases; junction bases outside the gene matches: 14. CDR3 length: 19 amino acids. CDR3 nucleotide sequence: TGCGCCAGCAGCCAAGGAGAGCCCAGCCTAGCGGGAGGGCGGGAGACCCAGTACTTC. It specifies CASSQGEPSLAGGRETQYF.

V usage is TRBV7-2 and J usage is TRBJ2-2; D might be TRBD2 (6 bases). CDR3 length equals 15 residues. Trimming stripped 3 bases from V and 1 base from J, with 9 bases between. The germline V gene has CDR1 SGHTA and CDR2 FQGNSA. CDR3 in DNA: TGTGCCAGCAGCTTCGCGGGGAGGAACACCGGGGAGCTGTTTTTT. Its protein is CASSFAGRNTGELFF.

The chain employs TRBV6-1 and TRBJ1-5, with D possibly TRBD1 on 5 matching bases. V shed 2 bases and J shed 6 bases, with 8 bases lying between them. CDR1 and CDR2 from the germline V gene are MNHNS and SASEGT. The CDR3 is 13 residues long. The CDR3 sequence: CASSERGTQPQHF. The DNA of the CDR3 is TGTGCCAGCAGTGAACGGGGGACTCAGCCCCAGCATTTT.

The V call is TRBV29-1, the J call TRBJ1-2; 7 bases align to TRBD1. The CDR3 covers 13 residues. Germline CDR1 reads SQVTM; CDR2 reads ANQGSEA. The junction had 6 bases not matched to a gene; V was cut back by 5 bases and J by 3 bases. The CDR3 DNA is TGCAGCGTTCAAACCGGGACAGACTATGGCTACACCTTC. As protein: CSVQTGTDYGYTF.

V is TRBV10-3 and J is TRBJ2-7; 9 positions agree with TRBD2. V lost 3 bases and J lost 2; bases outside the gene matches: 2. This CDR3 has 14 amino acids. Germline loops: CDR1 ENHRY, CDR2 SYGVKD. The CDR3 reads CAISEGGRAYEQYF. DNA for the CDR3: TGTGCCATCAGTGAAGGCGGGAGGGCCTACGAGCAGTACTTC.

The chain links TRBV5-6 to TRBJ1-1, with a tentative D call TRBD1 (5 bases). The CDR3 runs 16 residues. The ends were cut back, 0 bases at V and 3 bases at J, with 15 bases in the middle. The germline gives CDR1 SGHDT, CDR2 YYEEEE. CDR3 amino acids: CASSLAGNYEDTEAFF. Written as DNA, the CDR3 is TGTGCCAGCAGCTTGGCAGGGAACTATGAAGACACTGAAGCTTTCTTT.

This chain connects TRBV6-5 to TRBJ2-3; D might be TRBD1 (6 bases). Germline loops: CDR1 MNHEY, CDR2 SVGAGI. The CDR3 runs to 16 residues. With 4 bases removed from V and 5 bases from J, the gap between germline ends came to 19 bases. The CDR3 loop reads CASSSVDRIRGDTQYF. CDR3 DNA sequence: TGTGCCAGCAGTTCGGTAGACAGGATAAGGGGAGATACGCAGTATTTT.

The V and J genes are TRBV7-6 and TRBJ2-7; 7 bases are a match to TRBD2. The CDR3 runs to 17 residues. The germline V gene has CDR1 SGHVS and CDR2 FNYEAQ. J lost 4 bases, V lost 2 bases, and 14 bases had no gene match. In nucleotides, the CDR3 is TGTGCCAGCAGCTTATTTCCCCCGGGACTATCCTTTTACGAGCAGTACTTC. Translating it yields CASSLFPPGLSFYEQYF.

Points on this clone: The identical CDR3 is also encoded by other nucleotide sequences in the sample. The V gene is TRBV5-4, the J gene TRBJ2-2, with 11 bases aligning to TRBD2. Germline V gene data show CDR1 as SGHNT and CDR2 as YYREEE (reference sequence). Trimming at V came to 4 bases and at J to 2 bases, leaving 1 base not matched to a gene. The CDR3 extends over 15 amino acids. The CDR3 sequence: CASSLAGGNTGELFF. CDR3 in DNA: TGTGCCAGCAGCCTAGCGGGGGGCAACACCGGGGAGCTGTTTTTT.

In this sample, this clone turned up once. The chain links TRBV4-3 to TRBJ1-2; no definite D call. The V and J ends lost 0 bases and 1 base respectively, with 9 bases between them. CDR3 length: 15 residues. Germline V gene sequence: CDR1 LGHNA, CDR2 YSLEER. CDR3: CASSQDRGSNYGYTF. The DNA of the CDR3 is TGCGCCAGCAGCCAAGATCGCGGCAGTAACTATGGCTACACCTTC.

This rearrangement joins TRBV7-2 to TRBJ2-2; no clear D. V was trimmed by 2 bases and J by 3 bases, leaving 4 bases between them. Germline CDR1 SGHTA, CDR2 FQGNSA. This CDR3 is 13 amino acids long. The CDR3: CASSLQYTGELFF. CDR3 coding DNA: TGTGCCAGCAGCTTACAGTACACCGGGGAGCTGTTTTTT.

The V and J genes are TRBV30 and TRBJ1-1; D perhaps matches TRBD1 (6 bases). The V gene's germline CDR1 is GTSNPN and CDR2 SVGIG (reference sequence). The CDR3 is 14 amino acids. Trimming took 2 bases from V and 1 from J, leaving 11 bases between them. CDR3 protein: CAWSTGWGNTEAFF. In DNA form, the CDR3 reads TGTGCCTGGAGTACAGGGTGGGGGAACACTGAAGCTTTCTTT.

This sequence joins TRBV7-8 and TRBJ2-1, with 9 bases aligning to TRBD2. Trimming removed 1 base from V and 6 bases from J; junction bases left unmatched: 10. Germline V gives CDR1 SGHVS, CDR2 FQNEAQ. The CDR3 contains 17 residues. CDR3 in amino acids: CASSLGAGGIKLNEQFF. DNA for the CDR3: TGTGCCAGCAGCTTAGGGGCGGGAGGGATAAAACTCAATGAGCAGTTCTTC.

This clone was seen a handful of times. The V call is TRBV11-2, the J call TRBJ1-1; TRBD1 might be the D (5 bases). Germline loops: CDR1 SGHAT, CDR2 FQNNGV. V lost 4 bases, J lost 2 bases, and 11 bases lay in between. This CDR3 contains 14 residues. The CDR3 region has the DNA TGTGCCAGCAGCTCACAGGTTCGAAACACTGAAGCTTTCTTT. This encodes CASSSQVRNTEAFF.

This clone appeared once. This chain connects TRBV5-1 to TRBJ1-2; no reliable D call. From germline, CDR1 is SGHRS and CDR2 YFSETQ. The V end was cut by 4 bases, the J end by 0 bases, with 10 bases between. This CDR3 has 14 amino acids. Written as DNA, the CDR3 is TGCGCCAGCAGCCCCTCGTCCGCTAACTATGGCTACACCTTC. Its translation is CASSPSSANYGYTF. Full variable domain (remainder filled in from reference TRBV5-1 and TRBJ1-2): KAGVTQTPRYLIKTRGQQVTLSCSPISGHRSVSWYQQTPGQGLQFLFEYFSETQRNKGNFPGRFSGRQFSNSRSEMNVSTLELGDSALYLCASSPSSANYGYTFGSGTRLTVV.

This chain links TRBV30 with TRBJ2-1; no reliable D call. The CDR3 contains 10 residues. Germline CDR1 reads GTSNPN; CDR2 reads SVGIG (reference sequence). V was trimmed by 3 bases and J by 5 bases, leaving 2 bases between them. CDR3 protein: CAWSDNEQFF. The CDR3 region has the DNA TGTGCCTGGAGCGACAATGAGCAGTTCTTC.

This chain links TRBV7-9 with TRBJ2-7; possibly TRBD1 for D (6 bases). The V end lost 2 bases, the J end lost 1 base, and 21 bases lay between the germline ends. The CDR3 contains 18 residues. The germline V gene has CDR1 SEHNR and CDR2 FQNEAQ (reference sequence). In nucleotides, the CDR3 is TGTGCCAGCAGCTTATATCCCCCCGCGACAGGTCCTTCCTACGAGCAGTACTTC. Its protein is CASSLYPPATGPSYEQYF.

The chain carries TRBV6-5 and TRBJ1-1, with 7 bases matching TRBD1. Unmatched junction bases numbered 11, after V lost 7 bases and J lost 3 bases. Germline V gene lookup returns CDR1 MNHEY and CDR2 SVGAGI. The CDR3 runs to 15 residues. The CDR3 sequence: CASTLIRGRDTEAFF. The DNA of the CDR3 is TGTGCCAGCACCCTTATAAGGGGGCGAGACACTGAAGCTTTCTTT.

CDR3: CAWNGGRSTDTQYF. Written as DNA, the CDR3 is TGTGCCTGGAACGGCGGGAGGAGCACAGATACGCAGTATTTT. V gene TRBV30 combines with J gene TRBJ2-3, with 8 positions matching TRBD2. CDR3 length equals 14 residues. Germline CDR1 is GTSNPN and CDR2 is SVGIG (reference sequence). Trimming cost V 4 bases and J 0 bases; bases outside gene matches: 3.

CDR3 amino acids: CASSKALGQGLEQYF. CDR3 DNA: TGTGCCAGCAGCAAAGCTTTGGGACAGGGCCTCGAGCAGTACTTC. This chain uses TRBV21-1 with TRBJ2-7; the table's D call TRBD1 went unverified against the DNA. TRBV21-1 is a known pseudogene. This CDR3 contains 15 residues.

The gene calls are TRBV27 and TRBJ1-5, with no clear D. Trimming shortened V by 6 bases and J by 4 bases, and 13 bases separated the two germline ends. Germline V lookup: CDR1 MNHEY, CDR2 SMNVEV (reference sequence). The CDR3 covers 14 residues. The CDR3 spells CASSPFGQNQPQHF. CDR3 DNA sequence: TGTGCCAGCAGCCCCTTTGGGCAGAATCAGCCCCAGCATTTT.

In this sample, this clone turned up once. This chain links TRBV5-6 with TRBJ1-1, with D unresolved. The CDR3 is made up of 15 amino acids. Trimming took 3 bases from V and 6 from J, leaving 18 bases between them. Germline CDR1 and CDR2: SGHDT and YYEEEE. The CDR3 sequence: CASSWQSLASAEAFF. Written as DNA, the CDR3 is TGTGCCAGCAGCTGGCAGTCCCTTGCGAGCGCTGAAGCTTTCTTT. Full variable domain (outside the CDR3, taken from reference TRBV5-6 and TRBJ1-1): DAGVTQSPTHLIKTRGQQVTLRCSPKSGHDTVSWYQQALGQGPQFIFQYYEEEERQRGNFPDRFSGHQFPNYSSELNVNALLLGDSALYLCASSWQSLASAEAFFGQGTRLTVV.

The CDR3 loop is CASSQGRGGVNYGYTF. CDR3 DNA: TGCGCCAGCAGCCAGGGCAGAGGGGGGGTTAACTATGGCTACACCTTC. The chain recombines TRBV4-1 with TRBJ1-2; possibly TRBD1 for D (6 bases). The germline gives CDR1 MGHRA, CDR2 YSYEKL. Trimming shortened V by 3 bases and J by 1 base, and 15 bases separated the two germline ends. There are 16 residues in the CDR3.

The rearrangement links TRBV6-6 to TRBJ1-2; D perhaps matches TRBD1 (6 bases). Trimming pared 5 bases from V and 8 bases from J, leaving 12 bases between. This CDR3 has 12 residues. Germline assignment: CDR1 MNHNY and CDR2 SVGAGI (reference sequence). CDR3 sequence: CASSPRTVGYTF. CDR3 bases: TGTGCCAGCAGTCCCCGGACAGTCGGCTACACCTTC.

V gene TRBV9 combines with J gene TRBJ2-4; 8 nucleotides agree with TRBD1. Germline V CDR1 and CDR2: SGDLS, YYNGEE. CDR3 length equals 21 residues. With V trimmed by 3 bases and J by 0 bases, 20 bases remained unmatched. CDR3 in amino acids: CASSANRGNSPLTVAKNIQYF. The CDR3 DNA follows: TGTGCCAGCAGCGCTAACAGGGGGAACTCGCCACTCACCGTAGCCAAAAACATTCAGTACTTC.

The chain joins TRBV7-3 to TRBJ2-5; TRBD2 matches at 8 bases. J gave up 2 bases and V 3 bases, and 2 bases lay outside the gene matches. Germline V lookup: CDR1 SGHTA, CDR2 FQGTGA. CDR3 length: 14 amino acids. CDR3 amino acids: CASSFRGGQETQYF. The CDR3 DNA reads TGTGCCAGCAGCTTCCGCGGGGGGCAAGAGACCCAGTACTTC.

This sequence joins TRBV6-1 and TRBJ2-7, with TRBD1 matching 7 bases. CDR1 and CDR2 from the germline V gene are MNHNS and SASEGT. This CDR3 has 14 amino acids. Losses at the gene ends were 6 bases for V and 7 bases for J; bases not matched to a gene: 12. As DNA, the CDR3 is TGTGCCAGCAGCCGAGACAGGGTTAGGGGGGAGCAGTACTTC. It yields the protein CASSRDRVRGEQYF.